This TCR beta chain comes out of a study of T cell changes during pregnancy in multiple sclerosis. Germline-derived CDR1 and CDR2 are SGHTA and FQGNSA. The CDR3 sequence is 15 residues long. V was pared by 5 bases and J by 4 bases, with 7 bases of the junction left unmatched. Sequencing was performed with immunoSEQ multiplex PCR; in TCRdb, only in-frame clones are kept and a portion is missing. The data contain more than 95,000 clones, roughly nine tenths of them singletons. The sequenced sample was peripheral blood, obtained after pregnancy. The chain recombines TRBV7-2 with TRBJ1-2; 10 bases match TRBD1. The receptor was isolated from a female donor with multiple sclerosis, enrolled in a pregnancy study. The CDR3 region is CASSPGTGVPYGYTF. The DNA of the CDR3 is TGTGCCAGCAGCCCCGGGACAGGGGTTCCCTATGGCTACACCTTC.